This note documents a single T cell receptor beta chain sequence. This clonotype was counted only a few times. It lacks a known antigen. No base quality values were provided; no much bigger clone lies one nucleotide off. This entry is derived from a study of identical twins (dated by TCRdb to 2015 to 2016). About the investigation overall: To test whether fetal clonotypes persist, this study deep-sequenced TCR alpha and beta repertoires from monozygotic twins, from unrelated adults of various ages, and from cord blood. Replicate twin experiments were performed at different times using different library preparation protocols to rule out contamination. What the authors observed across the whole study: Invariant T cells such as MAIT and iNKT could partly confound zero-insertion analyses, though diverse VJ usage argued against this for most clonotypes. Compared with coincidental sharing between unrelated individuals, out-of-frame TCR alpha sequences shared between twins had an excess of sequences with low generation probability. Conclusions relied on cross-sectional statistical analysis, since the same donors could not be followed over many years. In monozygotic twins, out-of-frame TCR alpha sharing was systematically underestimated by recombination models, although the models agreed with sharing between unrelated individuals. The excess sharing between twins in beta out-of-frame sequences was weaker because fewer shared sequences reduced the signal-to-noise ratio. Abundant cord blood beta clonotypes had fewer insertions, young adult naive repertoires showed a similar but weaker trend, and memory repertoires showed no such trend.

All donors were healthy Caucasians. Three pairs of female monozygotic twins, all aged 18 to 29 years, were included in the twin cohort. Peripheral blood mononuclear cells were the source from which RNA for the TCR libraries was isolated. Library prep was done by 5' RACE. The instrument given in TCRdb is Illumina HiSeq 2000. Template switching introduced a universal primer binding site; the final cDNA contained a unique molecular identifier, enabling accurate counting of TCR cDNA molecules. Specific primers in the conserved constant-segment region were used to synthesize first-strand cDNA for the TCR alpha and beta chains. To control for contamination, every cDNA library carried two barcodes: a SMART-Mk sample barcode plus Illumina barcodes. Two successive PCR steps introduced TruSeq adapter sequences along with Illumina sample barcodes. Sequencing of the TCR alpha and beta cDNA libraries was done on the Illumina HiSeq platform using custom primers. The paper's processing steps were these. MiGEC processed the raw reads to extract unique molecular identifiers, while MiXCR was used to determine the CDR3 positions. Recombination models were inferred per individual with the repgenHMM and IGoR tools using an EM algorithm. Shared clonotype analysis was performed with the tcR package in R, normalizing sharing by the product of cloneset sizes. To study raw recombination free of thymic and clonal selection effects, out-of-frame nonproductive sequences were analyzed. TCRdb reanalyzed the raw reads on its own, using fastp at Q25 for trimming and MiXCR for clone calling, and kept in-frame beta chains. Every distinct CDR3 protein forms one entry, paired with its most common genes and DNA. The V and J calls, along with clone size, are taken from TCRdb and not from the paper's own processing. This sample holds roughly 700,000 distinct CDR3 sequences; approximately 9% were observed only once. Jointly, the top ten make up around 0.98% of the sample.

Via the germline V gene, CDR1 is SQVTM and CDR2 ANQGSEA. The CDR3 numbers 12 residues from cysteine through phenylalanine. CDR3 DNA only is kept here, 36 bases in frame from base 1. V is cut by 7 bases and J by 3 bases, and the space between the germline ends is 12 bases. This sample was also put to use in a study of yellow fever vaccine responses in identical twins. The second investigation adds: According to the authors, the vaccine-induced T cell response in identical twins seemed to be partly convergent and partly specific to each individual. Focusing on identical twins, the study followed the T cell clones that responded to the vaccine, and did so with precision.

This chain joins TRBV29-1 to TRBJ1-1, with the D gene not confidently named. This TCR was sampled from a woman under 30 in good health. The specimen sequenced was PBMCs. The bases are TGCAGCGCCTGGCTTGACGACACTGAAGCTTTCTTT. This codes for CSAWLDDTEAFF. Reference TRBV29-1 and TRBJ1-1 genes cover what lies past the CDR3, so the full variable domain is SAVISQKPSRDICQRGTSLTIQCQVDSQVTMMFWYRQQPGQSLTLIATANQGSEATYESGFVIDKFPISRPNLTFSTLTVSNMSPEDSSIYLCSAWLDDTEAFFGQGTRLTVV.